The rows below give T cell receptor beta chains drawn from one sample of a study of regulatory T cells in long-lasting Graves disease. TCRdb re-called the multiplex PCR reads with MiXCR, one entry per CDR3 protein. The sample includes about 420,000 distinct CDR3 sequences, about 17% of them seen just once. The same specimen was also included in a second study, on T cells in Graves' hyperthyroidism and ophthalmopathy.

The starting material was peripheral blood mononuclear cells (PBMCs), obtained at new diagnosis, from a patient treated with antithyroid drugs. The receptor source for this set is a woman between 18 and 29 years old with Graves disease. The conserved cysteine and the conserved F or W are not part of the CDR3 here.

>TRBJ1-1|TRBV13
ASSFMTGPVEAF
>TRBJ2-3|TRBV11-2
ASSFAGGGPDTQY
>TRBJ2-1|TRBV7-2
ASSQDPWGNEQF
>TRBJ1-1|TRBV28
ASSSAMNTEAF
>TRBJ2-5|TRBV29-1
SVEVGTSRETQY
>NA|TRBV28
ASSLQGLTNEQY
>TRBJ2-3|TRBV12-3/TRBV12-4
ASSLLASRIDTQY
>TRBJ2-3|TRBV4-3
ASSQSGSSADTQY
>TRBJ1-1|TRBV28
ASSLLGQGVTEAF
>TRBJ2-5|TRBV6-1
ASSDPPGTRRQETQY
>TRBJ2-7|TRBV27
ASSLGASDYEQY
>TRBJ1-6|TRBV15
ATSRDPTVLSGPLH
>TRBJ2-7|TRBV6-2/TRBV6-3
ASSYSPTSGRYLSYEQY
>TRBJ1-2|TRBV7-2
ASSPTGGQGCT
>TRBJ2-5|TRBV7-2
ASSVSTGGLREAQY
>TRBJ1-1|TRBV3-1
ASSQRQGAPMNTEAF
>TRBJ2-5|TRBV28
ASTSNREDQETQY
>TRBJ2-7|TRBV30
ACKPGLAYEQY
>TRBJ2-2|TRBV12-5
ASGKHNTGELF
>TRBJ2-1|TRBV11-2
ASSVGLVNEQF
>TRBJ1-3|TRBV25-1
ASSEYPGRSSGNTIY
>TRBJ2-5|TRBV18
ASSRDTIKGETQY
>TRBJ2-3|TRBV11-2
ASSLFRPPDTQY
>TRBJ1-2|TRBV28
ASTQRTGVNYGYT
>TRBJ1-2|TRBV28
ASHPNLVGPYGYT
>TRBJ2-3|TRBV29-1
SVPGTSGRAGSPDTQY
>TRBJ2-7|TRBV5-1
ASSFGDSKAYEQY
>TRBJ1-2|TRBV2
ASGAGNYGYT
>TRBJ2-2|TRBV7-9
ASSLGPDTNTGELF
>TRBJ2-1|TRBV11-2
ASSLERDVYNEQF
>TRBJ1-2|TRBV6-1
ASSDHADYGYT
>TRBJ1-5|TRBV5-1
ASSIDSNQPQH
>TRBJ2-1|TRBV24-1
ATNDISGKYNEQF
>TRBJ2-3|TRBV27
ASSLFRGSTDTQY
>TRBJ2-3|TRBV4-3
ASSQGPLTSGTDTQY
>TRBJ2-7|TRBV20-1
SAKEANSAYEQY
>NA|TRBV5-1
ASSGGTGLQEAQY
>TRBJ2-1|TRBV15
ATSGTGSYNEQF
>TRBJ2-1|TRBV5-4
ASSSRLAGGGEQF
>TRBJ2-7|TRBV2
ASSSGTFPEQY
>TRBJ2-7|TRBV7-9
ASSLKGFYEQY
>TRBJ2-5|TRBV24-1
ATSPRLGQGVKSGTQY
>TRBJ2-7|TRBV14
ASSPWTSGSGEQY
>TRBJ1-5|TRBV4-3
ASSQEDGTNQPQH
>TRBJ2-5|TRBV7-2
ASSFTSGETQY